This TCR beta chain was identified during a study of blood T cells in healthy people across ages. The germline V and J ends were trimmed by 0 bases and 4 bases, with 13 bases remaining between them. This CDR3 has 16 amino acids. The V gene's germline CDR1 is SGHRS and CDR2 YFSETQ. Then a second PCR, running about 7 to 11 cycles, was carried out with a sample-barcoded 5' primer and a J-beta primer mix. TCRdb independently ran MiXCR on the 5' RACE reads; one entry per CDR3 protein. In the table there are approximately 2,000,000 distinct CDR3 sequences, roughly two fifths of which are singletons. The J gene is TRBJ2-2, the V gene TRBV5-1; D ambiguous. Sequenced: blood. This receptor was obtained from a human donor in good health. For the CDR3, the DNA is TGCGCCAGCAGCTTGGAACCCGGTGCAATCACCGGGGAGCTGTTTTTT. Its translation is CASSLEPGAITGELFF. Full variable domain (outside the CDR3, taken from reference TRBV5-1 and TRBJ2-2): KAGVTQTPRYLIKTRGQQVTLSCSPISGHRSVSWYQQTPGQGLQFLFEYFSETQRNKGNFPGRFSGRQFSNSRSEMNVSTLELGDSALYLCASSLEPGAITGELFFGEGSRLTVL.